These 18 T cell receptor beta chains originate from one sample sequenced in a study of vaccination effects on CD4 cells after COVID-19. Before any sequencing was done, the ViraFEST assay used viral peptide pools to expand antigen-specific CD4+ T cells. CD4+ T cell isolation took place after less than 13 days of culture. Having tested negative for nucleocapsid antibodies, the vaccine recipients showed no prior SARS-CoV-2 infection. For these receptors, no antigen is known. The table came from immunoSEQ multiplex PCR; TCRdb's copy has only in-frame clones and leaves some out. The table lists 40,000 to 45,000 clones, around 77% of them singletons. Material: CD4+ T cells from PBMCs cultured with HCoV-NL63 spike peptides, obtained before COVID-19 vaccination. These receptors were taken from a human donor who received a COVID-19 vaccine.

The J gene is TRBJ1-2, the V gene TRBV6-5, with D unclear. CDR1 MNHEY and CDR2 SVGAGI come from the germline V gene. The CDR3 covers 12 residues. Trimming took off 8 bases at V and 4 bases at J, with 11 bases between the two ends. The CDR3 region has the DNA TGTGCCAGCGCGGTGATAGGCTATGGCTACACCTTC. Amino acid sequence: CASAVIGYGYTF.

This clone occurred a few times. The gene calls are TRBV5-5 and TRBJ1-1; possibly TRBD1 for D (5 bases). CDR1 and CDR2 from the germline V gene are SGHKS and YYEKEE (reference sequence). V was clipped by 1 base and J by 1 base, with 11 bases between them. The CDR3 has 15 amino acids. CDR3 sequence reads: CASSLITGRNTEAFF. The DNA of the CDR3 is TGTGCCAGCAGCTTGATAACAGGACGGAACACTGAAGCTTTCTTT.

This clone was seen a handful of times. The chain employs TRBV7-3 and TRBJ1-6, with 11 bases fitting TRBD1. CDR3 size: 15 residues. CDR1 and CDR2 from the germline V gene are SGHTA and FQGTGA. Losses at the gene ends were 1 base for V and 9 bases for J; bases not matched to a gene: 2. CDR3 sequence: CASSLIGQGASPLHF. CDR3 DNA sequence: TGTGCCAGCAGCTTAATTGGACAGGGGGCTTCACCCCTCCACTTT.

J is TRBJ2-5 and V is TRBV5-1; no clear D gene. Germline-derived CDR1 and CDR2 are SGHRS and YFSETQ. Trimming took off 4 bases at V and 1 base at J, with 11 bases between the two ends. The CDR3 totals 14 residues. The CDR3 reads CASSQQSSQETQYF. The CDR3 bases are TGCGCCAGCAGCCAACAGAGTTCCCAAGAGACCCAGTACTTC.

The chain couples TRBV2 to TRBJ1-2; D is ambiguous. The CDR3 is 14 amino acids. CDR1 SNHLY and CDR2 FYNNEI come from the germline V gene. V was cut by 0 bases and J by 5 bases, with 10 bases left in between. This CDR3 is CASSEALHWYGYTF. DNA of the CDR3: TGTGCCAGCAGTGAAGCGCTTCATTGGTATGGCTACACCTTC.

The chain combines TRBV12-5 with TRBJ2-2; D is unclear. V lost 0 bases and J 7 bases, leaving 6 bases between the germline ends. The CDR3 loop spans 13 amino acids. Germline lookup yields CDR1 LGHNT and CDR2 FRNRAP. This chain's CDR3 is CASGLVGYGELFF. The CDR3 nucleotides are TGTGCTAGTGGTTTGGTAGGGTACGGGGAGCTGTTTTTT. The whole variable domain, remainder taken from reference TRBV12-5 and TRBJ2-2, is DARVTQTPRHKVTEMGQEVTMRCQPILGHNTVFWYRQTMMQGLELLAYFRNRAPLDDSGMPKDRFSAEMPDATLATLKIQPSEPRDSAVYFCASGLVGYGELFFGEGSRLTVL.

This clone was found once. V usage is TRBV6-5 and J usage is TRBJ2-3; D remains ambiguous. Between the trimmed V and J ends, which lost 4 bases and 3 bases, there was a span of 8 bases. The CDR3 consists of 13 residues. The germline V gene has CDR1 MNHEY and CDR2 SVGAGI. The CDR3 sequence: CASSSEHTDTQYF. CDR3 nucleotide sequence: TGTGCCAGCAGTTCCGAACATACAGATACGCAGTATTTT.

This clone was observed a handful of times. J is TRBJ2-3 and V is TRBV5-1; 10 bases line up with TRBD2. The V segment lost 8 bases and the J segment 4 bases; nucleotides outside the gene matches: 13. CDR3 length: 16 amino acids. Germline loops: CDR1 SGHRS, CDR2 YFSETQ. CDR3 coding DNA: TGCGCCAGTCACTTATTAGCGGGGGGCGGTGCAGATACGCAGTATTTT. This sequence encodes CASHLLAGGGADTQYF.

J is TRBJ1-6 and V is TRBV4-1, with D maybe TRBD1 (6 bases). Germline V gene data show CDR1 as MGHRA and CDR2 as YSYEKL. This CDR3 is built from 17 residues. Trimming pared 2 bases from V and 11 bases from J, leaving 22 bases between. The CDR3 coding sequence is TGCGCCAGCAGCCAACCCCGACCAACAGGGTCTGAGACACCCCTCCACTTT. This gives the protein CASSQPRPTGSETPLHF.

The V gene is TRBV27, the J gene TRBJ2-3, with D uncertain. V shed 6 bases and J shed 2 bases, with 9 bases lying between them. CDR3 length: 13 amino acids. CDR1 and CDR2 (germline): MNHEY, SMNVEV (reference sequence). CDR3 sequence (DNA): TGTGCCAGCAGGATAGCCTCCACAGATACGCAGTATTTT. Protein sequence: CASRIASTDTQYF.

This sequence joins TRBV5-8 and TRBJ2-6, with D hard to call. CDR3 length: 16 amino acids. Germline CDR1 and CDR2: SGHTS and YDEGEE. Trimming removed 9 bases at V and 0 bases at J, with 16 bases between. The CDR3 sequence is CANPDGYISGANVLTF. Here the CDR3 DNA reads TGTGCCAACCCGGACGGTTACATCTCTGGGGCCAACGTCCTGACTTTC.

The rearrangement links TRBV11-2 to TRBJ2-1; TRBD1 matches at 7 bases. This CDR3 is built from 16 residues. J was trimmed by 0 bases and V by 1 base; bases with no gene match: 3. Per the germline V gene, CDR1 is SGHAT and CDR2 is FQNNGV. CDR3 amino acids: CASSLVRTGSYNEQFF. The CDR3 DNA follows: TGTGCCAGCAGCTTAGTAAGGACAGGCTCCTACAATGAGCAGTTCTTC.

The CDR3 nucleotides are TGCGCCAGCAGCCAAGATTTAGGGGGCACAGATACGCAGTATTTT. Translated: CASSQDLGGTDTQYF. The chain is built from TRBV4-1 and TRBJ2-3; D is perhaps TRBD1 (5 bases). The CDR3 has 15 amino acids. Trimming shortened V by 0 bases and J by 1 base, and 8 bases separated the two germline ends. Germline V gene data show CDR1 as MGHRA and CDR2 as YSYEKL.

The V gene is TRBV9, the J gene TRBJ1-2, with D uncertain. V lost 1 base to trimming and J lost 4 bases, with 5 bases between them. The CDR3 has 12 amino acids. Per the germline V gene, CDR1 is SGDLS and CDR2 is YYNGEE. CDR3 in DNA: TGTGCCAGCAGCGTACAAGGCTATGGCTACACCTTC. Translating it yields CASSVQGYGYTF.

CDR3 DNA: TGTGCCAGCAGCTTGGTAGAAGGGGGTTGGGGAAATTCACCCCTCCACTTT. Translated: CASSLVEGGWGNSPLHF. This chain connects TRBV5-8 to TRBJ1-6; D is perhaps TRBD1 (6 bases). The CDR3 contains 17 residues. Trimming stripped 0 bases from V and 7 bases from J, with 17 bases between. Germline CDR1 is SGHTS and CDR2 is YDEGEE.

The DNA for the CDR3 is TGCGCCAGCAGCACCCTAGCGGGGGGCCTCACCGGGGAGCTGTTTTTT. It yields the protein CASSTLAGGLTGELFF. V usage is TRBV5-1 and J usage is TRBJ2-2; 11 positions agree with TRBD2. The CDR3 covers 16 residues. Germline lookup yields CDR1 SGHRS and CDR2 YFSETQ. J gave up 4 bases and V 4 bases, and 6 bases lay outside the gene matches.

The genes are TRBV15 and TRBJ2-2; D unclear. Trimming stripped 5 bases from V and 3 bases from J, with 7 bases between. This CDR3 has 13 amino acids. Germline CDR1 is LNHNV and CDR2 is YYDKDF (reference sequence). The CDR3 DNA reads TGTGCCACCAGCCCTATATACACCGGGGAGCTGTTTTTT. Translation: CATSPIYTGELFF.

CDR3 DNA sequence: TGTGCCAGCAGCCCTCGTCAGGGCCTCTACGAGCAGTACGTC. It encodes CASSPRQGLYEQYV. The V call is TRBV11-2, the J call TRBJ2-7, with a weak D call TRBD1 (5 bases). CDR3 size: 14 residues. Trimming removed 5 bases from V and 3 bases from J, with 14 bases in between. Germline CDR1 SGHAT, CDR2 FQNNGV.